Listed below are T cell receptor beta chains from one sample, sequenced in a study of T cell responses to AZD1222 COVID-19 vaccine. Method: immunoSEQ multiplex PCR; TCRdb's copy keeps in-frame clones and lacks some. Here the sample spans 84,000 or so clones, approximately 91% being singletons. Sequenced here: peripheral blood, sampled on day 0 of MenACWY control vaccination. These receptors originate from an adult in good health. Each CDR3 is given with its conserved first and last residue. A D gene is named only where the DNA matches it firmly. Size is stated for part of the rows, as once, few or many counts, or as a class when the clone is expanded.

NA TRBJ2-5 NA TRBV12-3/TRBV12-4 CASSLETQYF TGTGCCAGCAGTTTAGAGACCCAGTACTTC
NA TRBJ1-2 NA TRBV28 CASSFMGEMGGYTF TGTGCCAGCAGTTTTATGGGTGAGATGGGAGGCTACACCTTC
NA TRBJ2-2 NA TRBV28 CASTWIYTGELFF TGTGCCAGCACGTGGATTTACACCGGGGAGCTGTTTTTT
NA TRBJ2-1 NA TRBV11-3 CASSLAARGGSEQFF TGTGCCAGCAGCTTAGCAGCCAGGGGCGGGAGTGAGCAGTTCTTC
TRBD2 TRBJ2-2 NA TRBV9 CASSPGGWRVNTGELFF TGTGCCAGCAGCCCGGGAGGGTGGCGGGTGAACACCGGGGAGCTGTTTTTT
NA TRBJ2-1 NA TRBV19 CASNSGSSYNEQFF TGTGCCAGTAACTCCGGCAGCTCCTACAATGAGCAGTTCTTC
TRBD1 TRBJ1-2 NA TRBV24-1 CATSAPDRGNYGYTF TGTGCCACCAGTGCCCCGGACAGGGGGAACTATGGCTACACCTTC
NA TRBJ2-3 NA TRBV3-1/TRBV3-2 CASSQVTGWGDTQYF TGTGCCAGCAGCCAGGTTACAGGGTGGGGAGATACGCAGTATTTT
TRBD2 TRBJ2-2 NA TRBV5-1 CASSPLAGDNTGELFF TGCGCCAGCAGCCCTCTAGCGGGAGATAACACCGGGGAGCTGTTTTTT
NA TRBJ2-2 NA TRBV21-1 CASSHRDTGELFF TGTGCCAGCAGTCACAGGGACACCGGGGAGCTGTTTTTT
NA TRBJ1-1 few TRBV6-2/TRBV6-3 CASSYLGTEAFF TGTGCCAGCAGTTACCTCGGTACCGAAGCTTTCTTT
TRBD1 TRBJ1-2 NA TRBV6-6 CASLKGQLANYGYTF TGTGCCAGCCTTAAGGGACAGCTAGCCAACTATGGCTACACCTTC
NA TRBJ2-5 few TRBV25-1 CASSEFSALQETQYF TGTGCCAGCAGTGAATTCTCAGCTTTACAAGAGACCCAGTACTTC
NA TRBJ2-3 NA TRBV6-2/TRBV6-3 CASSYFYKGGTDTQYF TGTGCCAGCAGTTACTTTTATAAAGGGGGGACAGATACGCAGTATTTT
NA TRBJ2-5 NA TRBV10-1 CARTDNRVPTSGQETQYF TGCGCCAGGACGGATAACAGGGTTCCGACGAGTGGGCAAGAGACCCAGTACTTC
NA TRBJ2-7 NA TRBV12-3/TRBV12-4 CASAWSASYEQYF TGTGCCAGCGCCTGGTCGGCCTCCTACGAGCAGTACTTC
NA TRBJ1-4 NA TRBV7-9 CASSVAGSNEKLFF TGTGCCAGCTCCGTGGCAGGCTCTAATGAAAAACTGTTTTTT
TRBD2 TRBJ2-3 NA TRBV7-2 CASSSRGGVPDTQYF TGTGCCAGCAGCTCGCGCGGGGGGGTCCCAGATACGCAGTATTTT
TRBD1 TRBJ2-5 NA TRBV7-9 CASSLGGGQGQETQYF TGTGCCAGCAGCTTGGGCGGGGGACAGGGACAAGAGACCCAGTACTTC
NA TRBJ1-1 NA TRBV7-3 CASRATRNTEAFF TGTGCCAGCAGAGCGACTCGAAACACTGAAGCTTTCTTT
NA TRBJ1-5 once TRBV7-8 CASSLGPQPQHF TGTGCCAGCAGCTTAGGGCCTCAGCCCCAGCATTTT
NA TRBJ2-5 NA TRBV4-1 CASSQVKGGETQYF TGCGCCAGCAGCCAAGTGAAGGGAGGAGAGACCCAGTACTTC
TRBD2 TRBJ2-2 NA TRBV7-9 CASSPSGGGGASGELFF TGTGCCAGCAGCCCCTCCGGGGGCGGGGGGGCCTCCGGGGAGCTGTTTTTT
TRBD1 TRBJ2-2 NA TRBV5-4 CASSFGQGATGELFF TGTGCCAGCAGCTTCGGACAGGGGGCGACCGGGGAGCTGTTTTTT
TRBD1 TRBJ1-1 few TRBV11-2 CASSLSTGEAFF TGTGCCAGCAGCCTTTCGACAGGGGAAGCTTTCTTT
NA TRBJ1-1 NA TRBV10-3 CAISDQQPGQLNTEAFF TGTGCCATCAGTGACCAACAACCGGGACAACTGAACACTGAAGCTTTCTTT
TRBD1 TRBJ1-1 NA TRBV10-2 CASSTGVIDTEAFF TGCGCCAGCAGTACAGGGGTTATCGACACTGAAGCTTTCTTT
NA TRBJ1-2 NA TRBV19 CASSRQGRNGYTF TGTGCCAGTAGTAGGCAGGGACGTAATGGCTACACCTTC
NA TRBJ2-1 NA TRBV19 CASTPGGNYNEQFF TGTGCCAGTACCCCCGGCGGGAACTACAATGAGCAGTTCTTC
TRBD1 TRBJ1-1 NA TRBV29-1 CSARTGQPIEAFF TGCAGCGCACGAACGGGACAGCCAATTGAAGCTTTCTTT
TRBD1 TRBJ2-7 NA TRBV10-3 CAISSTGDPNEQYF TGTGCCATCAGTTCCACAGGGGACCCTAATGAGCAGTACTTC
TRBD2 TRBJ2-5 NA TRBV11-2 CASSQGLAGGLGTQYF TGTGCCAGCAGTCAGGGACTAGCGGGGGGCCTAGGGACCCAGTACTTC
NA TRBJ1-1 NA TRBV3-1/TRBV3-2 CASSQVEGFTEAFF TGTGCCAGCAGCCAAGTTGAGGGGTTCACTGAAGCTTTCTTT
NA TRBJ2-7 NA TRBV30 CAWSVGGSSWEQYF TGTGCCTGGAGTGTAGGCGGTTCCTCGTGGGAGCAGTACTTC
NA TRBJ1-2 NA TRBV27 CASSLSRRGDGYTF TGTGCCAGCAGTTTATCGCGCCGGGGGGATGGCTACACCTTC
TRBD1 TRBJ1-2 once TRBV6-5 CASSPGTGLRGYTF TGTGCCAGCAGCCCAGGGACAGGCCTAAGAGGCTACACCTTC
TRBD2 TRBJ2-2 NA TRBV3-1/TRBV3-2 CASSLGGTGSGELFF TGTGCCAGCAGCCTGGGGGGGACCGGATCCGGGGAGCTGTTTTTT
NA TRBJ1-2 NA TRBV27 CASSLYGPGLNYGYTF TGTGCCAGCAGTTTATATGGTCCCGGGTTGAACTATGGCTACACCTTC
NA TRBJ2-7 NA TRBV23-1 CASSQSEGPYEQYF TGCGCCAGCAGTCAATCCGAGGGGCCCTACGAGCAGTACTTC
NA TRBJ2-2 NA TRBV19 CASSIASPGELFF TGTGCCAGTAGTATAGCGAGTCCCGGGGAGCTGTTTTTT
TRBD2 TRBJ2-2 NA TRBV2 CAGTPTSGNTGELFF TGTGCCGGCACCCCGACTAGCGGTAACACCGGGGAGCTGTTTTTT
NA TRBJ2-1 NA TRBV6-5 CASSWDAAYNEQFF TGTGCCAGCAGTTGGGACGCAGCCTACAATGAGCAGTTCTTC